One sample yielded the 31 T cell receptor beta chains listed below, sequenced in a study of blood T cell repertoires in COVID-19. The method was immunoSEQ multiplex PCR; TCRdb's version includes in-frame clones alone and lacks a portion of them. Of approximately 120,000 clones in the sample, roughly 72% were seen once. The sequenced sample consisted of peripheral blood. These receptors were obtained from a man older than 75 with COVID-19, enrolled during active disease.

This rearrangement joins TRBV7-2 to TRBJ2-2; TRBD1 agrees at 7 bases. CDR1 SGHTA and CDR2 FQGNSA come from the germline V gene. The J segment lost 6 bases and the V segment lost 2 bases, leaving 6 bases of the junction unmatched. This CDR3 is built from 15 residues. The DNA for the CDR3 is TGTGCCAGCAGCTTACGACAGGGAGACGCCGGGGAGCTGTTTTTT. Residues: CASSLRQGDAGELFF.

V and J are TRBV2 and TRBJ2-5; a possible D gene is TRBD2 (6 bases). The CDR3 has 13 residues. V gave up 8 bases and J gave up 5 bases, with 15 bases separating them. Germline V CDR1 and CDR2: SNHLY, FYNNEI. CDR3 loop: CASGPGSRETQYF. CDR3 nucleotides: TGTGCCAGCGGACCCGGGAGCCGGGAGACCCAGTACTTC.

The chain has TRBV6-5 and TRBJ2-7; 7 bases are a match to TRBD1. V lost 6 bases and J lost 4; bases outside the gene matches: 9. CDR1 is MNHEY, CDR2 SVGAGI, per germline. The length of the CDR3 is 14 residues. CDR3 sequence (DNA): TGTGCCAGCAGGGAGACAGGGTTAAGATACGAGCAGTACTTC. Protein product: CASRETGLRYEQYF.

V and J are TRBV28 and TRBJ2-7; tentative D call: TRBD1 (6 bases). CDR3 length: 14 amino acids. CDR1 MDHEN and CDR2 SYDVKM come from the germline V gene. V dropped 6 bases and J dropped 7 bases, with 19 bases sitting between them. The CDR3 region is CASRHQASTGEQYF. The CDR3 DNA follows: TGTGCCAGCAGGCATCAAGCGAGTACAGGGGAGCAGTACTTC.

Here the CDR3 DNA reads TGTGCCAGCAGCTCACCCCGAGGGGGCTATGGCTACACCTTC. Amino acid sequence: CASSSPRGGYGYTF. The chain links TRBV7-2 to TRBJ1-2, with D tentatively TRBD1 (6 bases). CDR3 size: 14 residues. CDR1 is SGHTA and CDR2 is FQGNSA in the germline V gene. Trimming pared 4 bases from V and 4 bases from J, leaving 13 bases between.

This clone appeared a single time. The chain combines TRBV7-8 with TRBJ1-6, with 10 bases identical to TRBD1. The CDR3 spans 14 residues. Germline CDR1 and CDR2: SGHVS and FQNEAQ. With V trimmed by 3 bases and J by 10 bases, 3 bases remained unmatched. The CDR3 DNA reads TGTGCCAGCAGCTTGGGGACAGGGGTGTCACCCCTCCACTTT. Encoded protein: CASSLGTGVSPLHF. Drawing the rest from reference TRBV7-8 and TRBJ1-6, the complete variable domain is GAGVSQSPRYKVAKRGQDVALRCDPISGHVSLFWYQQALGQGPEFLTYFQNEAQLDKSGLPSDRFFAERPEGSVSTLKIQRTQQEDSAVYLCASSLGTGVSPLHFGNGTRLTVT.

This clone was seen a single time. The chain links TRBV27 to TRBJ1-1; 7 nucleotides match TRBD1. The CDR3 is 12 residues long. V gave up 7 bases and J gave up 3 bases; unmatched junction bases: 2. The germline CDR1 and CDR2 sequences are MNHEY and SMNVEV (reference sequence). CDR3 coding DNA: TGTGCCAGCAAGACAGGGCACACTGAAGCTTTCTTT. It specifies CASKTGHTEAFF.

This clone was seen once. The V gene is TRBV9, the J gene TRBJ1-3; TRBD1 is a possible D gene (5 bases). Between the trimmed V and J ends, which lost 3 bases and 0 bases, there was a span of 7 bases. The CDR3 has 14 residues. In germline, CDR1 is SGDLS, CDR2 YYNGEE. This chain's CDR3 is CASSDQGSGNTIYF. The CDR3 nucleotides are TGTGCCAGCAGCGATCAGGGCTCTGGAAACACCATATATTTT.

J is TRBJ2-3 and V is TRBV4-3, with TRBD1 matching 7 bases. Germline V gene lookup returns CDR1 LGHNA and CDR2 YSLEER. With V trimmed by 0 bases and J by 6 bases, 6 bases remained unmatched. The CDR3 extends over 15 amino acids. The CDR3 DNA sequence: TGCGCCAGCAGCCAAGAAGACAGGGTTGGGGATACGCAGTATTTT. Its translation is CASSQEDRVGDTQYF.

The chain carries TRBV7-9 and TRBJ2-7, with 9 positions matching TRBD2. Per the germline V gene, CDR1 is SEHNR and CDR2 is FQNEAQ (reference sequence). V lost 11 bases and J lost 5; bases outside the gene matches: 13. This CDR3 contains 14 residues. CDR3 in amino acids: CAGSGGRVKHEQYF. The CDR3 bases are TGTGCCGGCTCTGGCGGGAGGGTGAAGCACGAGCAGTACTTC. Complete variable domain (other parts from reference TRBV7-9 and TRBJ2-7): DTGVSQNPRHKITKRGQNVTFRCDPISEHNRLYWYRQTLGQGPEFLTYFQNEAQLEKSRLLSDRFSAERPKGSFSTLEIQRTEQGDSAMYLCAGSGGRVKHEQYFGPGTRLTVT.

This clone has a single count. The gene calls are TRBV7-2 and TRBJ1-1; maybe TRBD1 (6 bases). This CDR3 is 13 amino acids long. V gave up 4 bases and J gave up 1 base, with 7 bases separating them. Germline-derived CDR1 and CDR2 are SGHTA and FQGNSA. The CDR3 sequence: CASSSQGNTEAFF. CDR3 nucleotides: TGTGCCAGCAGCTCACAGGGGAACACTGAAGCTTTCTTT.

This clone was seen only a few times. This CDR3 is CATSVRGVTGELFF. The CDR3 DNA is TGTGCCACCAGTGTCAGGGGGGTGACCGGGGAGCTGTTTTTT. The chain couples TRBV24-1 to TRBJ2-2; D is possibly TRBD1 (7 bases). This CDR3 comprises 14 residues. The germline gives CDR1 KGHDR, CDR2 SFDVKD. V lost 5 bases and J lost 5, with 11 bases in between.

The CDR3 bases are TGTGCCAGCAGCTTATCGGGCAAAAACATTCAGTACTTC. Protein product: CASSLSGKNIQYF. The gene calls are TRBV7-3 and TRBJ2-4, with no clear D. In germline, CDR1 is SGHTA, CDR2 FQGTGA. This CDR3 contains 13 residues. V lost 2 bases and J 3 bases, leaving 5 bases between the germline ends.

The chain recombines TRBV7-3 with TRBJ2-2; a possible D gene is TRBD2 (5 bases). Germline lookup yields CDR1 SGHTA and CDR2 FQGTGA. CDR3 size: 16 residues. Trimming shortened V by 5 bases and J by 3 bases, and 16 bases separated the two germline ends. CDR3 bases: TGTGCCAGCAGCCCATTCGGGGTTAGAGACACCGGGGAGCTGTTTTTT. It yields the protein CASSPFGVRDTGELFF.

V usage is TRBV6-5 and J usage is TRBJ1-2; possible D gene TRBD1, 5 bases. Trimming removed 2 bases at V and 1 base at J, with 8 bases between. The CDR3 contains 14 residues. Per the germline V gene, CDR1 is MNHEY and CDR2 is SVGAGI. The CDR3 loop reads CASSYGQGNYGYTF. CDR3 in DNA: TGTGCCAGCAGTTACGGGCAGGGTAACTATGGCTACACCTTC.

CDR3: CASSLRSGLPPGSNQPQHF. The CDR3 DNA sequence: TGTGCCAGCAGCTTACGTTCCGGGTTACCCCCAGGGAGCAATCAGCCCCAGCATTTT. The V and J genes are TRBV7-6 and TRBJ1-5, with D possibly being TRBD1 (5 bases). Germline V lookup: CDR1 SGHVS, CDR2 FNYEAQ. The CDR3 totals 19 residues. The germline V and J ends were trimmed by 2 bases and 1 base, with 21 bases remaining between them.

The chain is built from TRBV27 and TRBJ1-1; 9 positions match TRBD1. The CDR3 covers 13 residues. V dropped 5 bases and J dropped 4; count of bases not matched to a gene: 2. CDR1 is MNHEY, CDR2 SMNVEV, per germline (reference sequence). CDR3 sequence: CASSLTGGTEAFF. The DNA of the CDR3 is TGTGCCAGCAGTCTGACAGGGGGCACTGAAGCTTTCTTT.

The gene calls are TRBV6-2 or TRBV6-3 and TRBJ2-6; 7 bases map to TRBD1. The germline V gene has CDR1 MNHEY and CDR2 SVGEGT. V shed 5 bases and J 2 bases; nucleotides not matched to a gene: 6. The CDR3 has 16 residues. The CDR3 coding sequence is TGTGCCAGCAGTACCCCAGACAGGGCTGGGGCCAACGTCCTGACTTTC. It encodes CASSTPDRAGANVLTF.

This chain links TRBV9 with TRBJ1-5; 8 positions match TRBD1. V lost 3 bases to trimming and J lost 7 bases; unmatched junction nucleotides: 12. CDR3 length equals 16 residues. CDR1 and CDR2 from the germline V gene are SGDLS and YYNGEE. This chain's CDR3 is CASSEGYRGEEQPQHF. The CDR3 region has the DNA TGTGCCAGCAGCGAAGGGTACAGGGGGGAAGAGCAGCCCCAGCATTTT.

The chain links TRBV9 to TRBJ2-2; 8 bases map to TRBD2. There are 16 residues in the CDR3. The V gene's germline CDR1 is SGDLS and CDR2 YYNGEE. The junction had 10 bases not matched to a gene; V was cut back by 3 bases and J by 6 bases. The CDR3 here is CASSAGLVDGAGELFF. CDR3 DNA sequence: TGTGCCAGCAGCGCGGGACTAGTCGATGGAGCCGGGGAGCTGTTTTTT.

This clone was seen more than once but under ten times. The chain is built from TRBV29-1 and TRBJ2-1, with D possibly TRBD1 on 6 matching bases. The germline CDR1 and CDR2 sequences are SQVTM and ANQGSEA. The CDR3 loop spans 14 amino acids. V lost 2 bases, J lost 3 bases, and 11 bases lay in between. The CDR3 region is CSVESRGLYNEQFF. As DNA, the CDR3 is TGCAGCGTTGAATCCAGGGGCCTCTACAATGAGCAGTTCTTC.

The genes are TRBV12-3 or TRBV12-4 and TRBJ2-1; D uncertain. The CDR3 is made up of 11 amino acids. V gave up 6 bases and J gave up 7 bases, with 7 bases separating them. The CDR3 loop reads CASSTKNEQFF. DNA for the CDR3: TGTGCCAGCAGCACAAAAAATGAGCAGTTCTTC.

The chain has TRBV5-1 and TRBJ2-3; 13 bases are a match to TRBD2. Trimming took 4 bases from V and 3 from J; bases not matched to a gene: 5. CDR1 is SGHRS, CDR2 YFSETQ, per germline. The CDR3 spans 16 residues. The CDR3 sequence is CASSQGLAGSTDTQYF. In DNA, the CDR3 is TGCGCCAGCAGCCAGGGACTAGCGGGAAGTACAGATACGCAGTATTTT.

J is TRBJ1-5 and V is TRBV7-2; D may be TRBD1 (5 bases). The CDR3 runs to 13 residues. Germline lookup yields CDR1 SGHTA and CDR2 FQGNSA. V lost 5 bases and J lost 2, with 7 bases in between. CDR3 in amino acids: CASSVQGNQPQHF. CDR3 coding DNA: TGTGCCAGCAGCGTACAGGGCAATCAGCCCCAGCATTTT.

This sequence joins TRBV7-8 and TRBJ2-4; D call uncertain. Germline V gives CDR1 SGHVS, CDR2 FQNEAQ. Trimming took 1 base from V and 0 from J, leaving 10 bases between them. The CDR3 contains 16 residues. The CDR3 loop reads CASSLVPGEAKNIQYF. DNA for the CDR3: TGTGCCAGCAGCTTAGTCCCCGGTGAAGCCAAAAACATTCAGTACTTC.

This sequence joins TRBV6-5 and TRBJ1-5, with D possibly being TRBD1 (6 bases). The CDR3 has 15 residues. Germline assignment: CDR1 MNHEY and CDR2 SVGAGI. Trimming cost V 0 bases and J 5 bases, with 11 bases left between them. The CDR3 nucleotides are TGTGCCAGCAGTTACTCGAATACAGGGTATCAGCCCCAGCATTTT. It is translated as CASSYSNTGYQPQHF.

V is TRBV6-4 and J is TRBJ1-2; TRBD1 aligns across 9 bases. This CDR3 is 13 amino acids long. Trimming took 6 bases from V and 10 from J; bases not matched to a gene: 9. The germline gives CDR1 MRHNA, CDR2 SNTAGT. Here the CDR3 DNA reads TGTGCCAGCAGCTCCGGACAGGGGAGGGACTACACCTTC. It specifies CASSSGQGRDYTF.

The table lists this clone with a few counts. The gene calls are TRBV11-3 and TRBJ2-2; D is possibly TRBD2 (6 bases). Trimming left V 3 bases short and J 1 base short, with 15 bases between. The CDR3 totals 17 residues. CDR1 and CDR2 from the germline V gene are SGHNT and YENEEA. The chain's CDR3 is CASSFDSSGVNTGELFF. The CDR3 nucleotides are TGTGCCAGCAGCTTTGATAGTAGCGGAGTGAACACCGGGGAGCTGTTTTTT.

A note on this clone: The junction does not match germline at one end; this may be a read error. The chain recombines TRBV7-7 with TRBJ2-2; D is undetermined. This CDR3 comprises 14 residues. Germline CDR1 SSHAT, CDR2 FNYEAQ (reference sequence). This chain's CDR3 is CASSFGGTIGELFF. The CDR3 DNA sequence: TGTGCTAGCAGCTTCGGCGGTACTATCGGGGAGCTGTTTTTT.

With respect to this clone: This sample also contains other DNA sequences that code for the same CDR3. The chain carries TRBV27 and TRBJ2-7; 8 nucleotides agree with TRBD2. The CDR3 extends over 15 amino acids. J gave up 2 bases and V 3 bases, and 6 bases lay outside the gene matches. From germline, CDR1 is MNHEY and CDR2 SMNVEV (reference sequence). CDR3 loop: CASSLRAGGPYEQYF. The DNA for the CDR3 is TGTGCCAGCAGTTTGAGGGCGGGAGGCCCCTACGAGCAGTACTTC.

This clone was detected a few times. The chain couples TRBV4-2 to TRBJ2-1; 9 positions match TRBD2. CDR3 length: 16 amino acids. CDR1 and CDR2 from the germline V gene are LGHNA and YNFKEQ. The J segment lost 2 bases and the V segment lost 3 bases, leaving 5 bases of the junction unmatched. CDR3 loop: CASSQVLAGPYNEQFF. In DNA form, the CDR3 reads TGTGCCAGCAGCCAGGTCCTAGCGGGACCCTACAATGAGCAGTTCTTC.